Shown below are 14 T cell receptor beta chains from a single sample sequenced in a study of shared clonotypes between healthy human individuals. Measured with immunoSEQ multiplex PCR; TCRdb has only the in-frame clones, and not every one. The table lists nearly 750,000 clones, 72% of them singletons, with more than 1.5% in the top ten. Sequenced material: memory CD4+ T cells sorted from blood. Indicated subset: CD45RA-negative fraction. These receptor sequences come from a woman aged 25 to 39 in good health.

The chain carries TRBV5-1 and TRBJ1-2; TRBD1 matches 7 bases. The CDR3 extends over 14 amino acids. Germline V CDR1 and CDR2: SGHRS, YFSETQ. Trimming removed 0 bases from V and 8 bases from J; junction bases left unmatched: 7. In DNA form, the CDR3 reads TGCGCCAGCAGCTTGGTAGGAACAGGGGAAGGCTACACCTTC. It translates to CASSLVGTGEGYTF.

V usage is TRBV6-1 and J usage is TRBJ2-3, with 8 bases fitting TRBD2. The ends lost 6 bases at V and 3 bases at J; junction bases unmatched: 8. The germline V gene has CDR1 MNHNS and CDR2 SASEGT. CDR3 size: 15 residues. The CDR3 sequence: CASSTGGRGTDTQYF. In DNA, the CDR3 is TGTGCCAGCAGCACGGGGGGGCGCGGGACAGATACGCAGTATTTT.

This chain connects TRBV4-2 to TRBJ2-7; 7 bases are shared with TRBD2. J was trimmed by 0 bases and V by 0 bases; bases with no gene match: 2. CDR1 is LGHNA and CDR2 is YNFKEQ in the germline V gene. CDR3 length: 15 residues. The CDR3 here is CASSQDRTSSYEQYF. In DNA, the CDR3 is TGTGCCAGCAGCCAAGACCGGACTAGCTCCTACGAGCAGTACTTC.

The V gene is TRBV2, the J gene TRBJ2-1; no firm D call. Trimming pared 3 bases from V and 0 bases from J, leaving 9 bases between. Germline V gene data show CDR1 as SNHLY and CDR2 as FYNNEI. There are 15 residues in the CDR3. The CDR3 region has the DNA TGTGCCAGCAGTGATCCCAGGAGCTCCTACAATGAGCAGTTCTTC. Translated: CASSDPRSSYNEQFF.

The CDR3 bases are TGTGCCAGCAGTGACGGGCAGGGGTCTGGCTACACCTTC. Protein product: CASSDGQGSGYTF. The rearrangement uses TRBV6-1 and TRBJ1-2; possibly TRBD1 for D (6 bases). Trimming took 3 bases from V and 7 from J, leaving 12 bases between them. The CDR3 has 13 residues. Germline loops: CDR1 MNHNS, CDR2 SASEGT.

The table lists this clone with a count of one. This chain uses TRBV30 with TRBJ2-2, with TRBD2 as a possible D gene (6 bases). V lost 5 bases and J 6 bases, leaving 19 bases between the germline ends. Germline CDR1 and CDR2: GTSNPN and SVGIG (reference sequence). The CDR3 totals 15 residues. CDR3 protein: CAWGTGQTGAGELFF. The CDR3 DNA reads as TGTGCCTGGGGGACTGGGCAAACCGGGGCCGGGGAGCTGTTTTTT.

The chain has TRBV19 and TRBJ1-5; D perhaps matches TRBD1 (5 bases). The CDR3 has 17 residues. Germline loops: CDR1 LNHDA, CDR2 SQIVND (reference sequence). With 2 bases removed from V and 1 base from J, the gap between germline ends came to 15 bases. The chain's CDR3 is CASSIWQGLVSNQPQHF. DNA for the CDR3: TGTGCCAGTAGTATATGGCAGGGTCTAGTCAGCAATCAGCCCCAGCATTTT.

This rearrangement joins TRBV7-6 to TRBJ2-7; 8 nucleotides line up with TRBD2. J gave up 3 bases and V 1 base, and 5 bases lay outside the gene matches. The CDR3 consists of 15 residues. The germline V gene has CDR1 SGHVS and CDR2 FNYEAQ. The CDR3 coding sequence is TGTGCCAGCAGCTTAGACGGTAGCGGGGTCTACGAGCAGTACTTC. It encodes CASSLDGSGVYEQYF.

This rearrangement joins TRBV5-1 to TRBJ2-7; TRBD1 matches at 9 bases. Trimming at V came to 3 bases and at J to 4 bases, leaving 8 bases not matched to a gene. Looked up from germline, CDR1 is SGHRS and CDR2 is YFSETQ. This CDR3 spans 15 amino acids. CDR3 residues: CASSSGQGGVYEQYF. The DNA for the CDR3 is TGCGCCAGCAGCTCGGGACAGGGTGGGGTGTACGAGCAGTACTTC.

Worth noting for this clone: Other nucleotide sequences from this sample produce the same CDR3. The gene calls are TRBV7-9 and TRBJ1-1, with TRBD1 matching over 8 bases. Per the germline V gene, CDR1 is SEHNR and CDR2 is FQNEAQ (reference sequence). The CDR3 loop spans 14 amino acids. V gave up 4 bases and J gave up 1 base; unmatched junction bases: 2. The CDR3 here is CASSSGQGNTEAFF. As DNA, the CDR3 is TGTGCCAGCAGCTCCGGACAGGGGAACACTGAAGCTTTCTTT.

The chain couples TRBV19 to TRBJ1-2; perhaps TRBD1 as D (5 bases). CDR3 length: 13 residues. V shed 3 bases and J shed 8 bases, with 13 bases lying between them. Per the germline V gene, CDR1 is LNHDA and CDR2 is SQIVND (reference sequence). The CDR3 region has the DNA TGTGCCAGTAGTATGGGGCCCCTTGGAGGCTACACCTTC. This translates into CASSMGPLGGYTF.

The rearrangement links TRBV30 to TRBJ1-6; 7 bases line up with TRBD1. The germline V gene has CDR1 GTSNPN and CDR2 SVGIG (reference sequence). J gave up 7 bases and V 8 bases, and 5 bases lay outside the gene matches. The CDR3 extends over 12 amino acids. The CDR3 sequence is CAVTGENSPLHF. CDR3 in DNA: TGTGCCGTTACAGGGGAGAATTCACCCCTCCACTTT.

The V call is TRBV12-5, the J call TRBJ2-1; a possible D gene is TRBD2 (6 bases). CDR1 and CDR2 (germline): LGHNT, FRNRAP. The CDR3 has 15 residues. Trimming cost V 1 base and J 1 base, with 8 bases left between them. This chain's CDR3 is CASGLGSGSYNEQFF. The CDR3 bases are TGTGCTAGTGGTTTGGGGAGCGGGTCCTACAATGAGCAGTTCTTC.

The chain recombines TRBV6-5 with TRBJ1-2, with TRBD1 matching 9 bases. With 6 bases clipped from V and 7 bases from J, the junction kept 12 bases outside the gene matches. Germline assignment: CDR1 MNHEY and CDR2 SVGAGI. The CDR3 runs 15 residues. Written as DNA, the CDR3 is TGTGCCAGCAGCCCGCCGGGACAGGGATGGAGTGGCTACACCTTC. It codes for CASSPPGQGWSGYTF.